This T cell receptor beta chain stems from a study of identical twins. Findings and limits, study-wide: A cross-sectional statistical analysis, not follow-up of the same donors, supported the conclusions.

One entry per CDR3 protein results from TCRdb running MiXCR on the 5' RACE reads. This table has about 1.7 million distinct CDR3 sequences, less than 40% appearing once. Details on this clonotype: The antigen is undetermined.

V was pared by 5 bases and J by 2 bases, with 3 bases of the junction left unmatched. Germline CDR1 and CDR2: SNHLY and FYNNEI. CDR3 length equals 15 residues. Sequencing was carried out using cord blood. V gene TRBV2 combines with J gene TRBJ2-5; 12 nucleotides agree with TRBD2. This receptor was identified in a newborn girl in good health. The CDR3 DNA is TGTGCCAGCAGTTGGACTAGCGGGACACAAGAGACCCAGTACTTC. Protein product: CASSWTSGTQETQYF.